This T cell receptor (beta chain) was sequenced for a study of blood T cell repertoires in COVID-19. On the study more broadly: PBMCs, B-cell-depleted T cells, or T cells provided the cDNA or gDNA that made up the material.

The ends were cut back, 1 base at V and 0 bases at J, with 7 bases in the middle. CDR3 length equals 16 residues. The V gene's germline CDR1 is SGHTA and CDR2 FQGNSA. The table came from immunoSEQ multiplex PCR; TCRdb's copy has only in-frame clones and leaves some out. The sample has around 150,000 clones; about nine tenths are singletons. The chain recombines TRBV7-2 with TRBJ2-6; possible D gene TRBD1, 6 bases. This clonotype was obtained from a woman aged 55-70 years with active or convalescent COVID-19. The sample taken for sequencing was peripheral blood. The CDR3 here is CASSLDRASGANVLTF. Here the CDR3 DNA reads TGTGCCAGCAGCTTAGACAGGGCCTCTGGGGCCAACGTCCTGACTTTC.